This TCR beta chain appears in the sequencing data of a study of cytomegalovirus exposure and HLA in healthy donors. Amplification used 60 Vbeta primers and 13 Jbeta primers. In the source study's methods: There were around 77 million unique TCR beta chains by a later count, and around 10 million of them were shared. Profiling relied on immunoSEQ multiplex PCR, and the TCRdb table lists in-frame clones only, not all of them. The V and J calls and clone size are taken from that table; D and trimming were inferred from the DNA. The data show under 200,000 clones, about 70% seen once. This CDR3 spans 15 amino acids.

Material: PBMCs. The receptor comes from a woman in her 30s in good health and CMV-seronegative. The chain uses TRBV21-1 and TRBJ2-7; TRBD1 is taken as the D call from the table, unchecked against the DNA. TRBV21-1 counts as a pseudogene. CDR3 protein: CASSTLQGSRYEQYF. CDR3 sequence (DNA): TGTGCCAGCAGCACCCTACAGGGATCGAGATACGAGCAGTACTTC.